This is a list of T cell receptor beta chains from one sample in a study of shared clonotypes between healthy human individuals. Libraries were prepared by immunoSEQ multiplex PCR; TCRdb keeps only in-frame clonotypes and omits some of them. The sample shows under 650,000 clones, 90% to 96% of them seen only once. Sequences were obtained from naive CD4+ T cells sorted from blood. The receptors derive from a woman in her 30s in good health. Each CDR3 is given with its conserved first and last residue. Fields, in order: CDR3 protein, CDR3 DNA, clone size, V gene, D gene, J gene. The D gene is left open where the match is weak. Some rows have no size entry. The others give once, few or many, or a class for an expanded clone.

CDR3: CASSSVLAGSYNEQFF; DNA: TGCGCCAGCAGCTCGGTCCTAGCGGGCTCCTACAATGAGCAGTTCTTC; size: -; V: TRBV5-1; D: TRBD2; J: TRBJ2-1
CDR3: CASRTQGSYEQYF; DNA: TGTGCCAGCAGGACCCAGGGGTCCTACGAGCAGTACTTC; size: few; V: TRBV2; D: -; J: TRBJ2-7
CDR3: CSFWGRETQYF; DNA: TGCAGTTTTTGGGGGCGGGAGACCCAGTACTTC; size: -; V: TRBV20-1; D: -; J: TRBJ2-5
CDR3: CASSALAETTDTQYF; DNA: TGTGCCAGCAGCGCACTAGCGGAGACCACAGATACGCAGTATTTT; size: -; V: TRBV9; D: TRBD2; J: TRBJ2-3
CDR3: CASTDRGVHEQYF; DNA: TGTGCCAGCACCGACAGGGGAGTCCACGAGCAGTACTTC; size: -; V: TRBV27; D: TRBD1; J: TRBJ2-7
CDR3: CASSLAGVGEKLFF; DNA: TGTGCCAGCAGTTTAGCAGGGGTAGGGGAAAAACTGTTTTTT; size: -; V: TRBV27; D: -; J: TRBJ1-4
CDR3: CASSPPIGGELFF; DNA: TGTGCCAGCAGTCCGCCAATCGGCGGGGAGCTGTTTTTT; size: -; V: TRBV28; D: -; J: TRBJ2-2
CDR3: CAWSVPTGANTEAFF; DNA: TGTGCCTGGAGTGTCCCAACAGGGGCGAACACTGAAGCTTTCTTT; size: -; V: TRBV30; D: TRBD1; J: TRBJ1-1
CDR3: CASSHNSGTGGYTF; DNA: TGTGCCAGCAGTCACAACTCAGGGACCGGTGGCTACACCTTC; size: -; V: TRBV25-1; D: -; J: TRBJ1-2
CDR3: CASSSSLGLFF; DNA: TGTGCCAGCAGTAGCTCACTGGGACTGTTTTTT; size: -; V: TRBV28; D: -; J: TRBJ1-4
CDR3: CASTGGPEGEQYF; DNA: TGTGCCAGCACGGGAGGGCCGGAGGGGGAGCAGTACTTC; size: -; V: TRBV28; D: TRBD2; J: TRBJ2-5
CDR3: CASRAVAGGAYEQYF; DNA: TGCGCCAGCAGGGCGGTAGCGGGAGGGGCGTACGAGCAGTACTTC; size: once; V: TRBV5-1; D: TRBD2; J: TRBJ2-7
CDR3: CAISQANTEAFF; DNA: TGTGCCATTTCACAGGCGAACACTGAAGCTTTCTTT; size: -; V: TRBV10-3; D: -; J: TRBJ1-1
CDR3: CASWPLSGNTIYF; DNA: TGTGCCAGCTGGCCCCTCTCTGGAAACACCATATATTTT; size: -; V: TRBV28; D: -; J: TRBJ1-3
CDR3: CASSKGGSYEQYF; DNA: TGTGCCAGCAGCAAAGGAGGCTCCTACGAGCAGTACTTC; size: -; V: TRBV28; D: -; J: TRBJ2-7
CDR3: CASSESQLSYEQYF; DNA: TGCGCCAGCAGTGAGTCGCAACTCTCCTACGAGCAGTACTTC; size: -; V: TRBV10-1; D: -; J: TRBJ2-7
CDR3: CASSFPGGTFF; DNA: TGTGCCAGCAGCTTTCCAGGGGGTACTTTCTTT; size: -; V: TRBV5-4; D: TRBD1; J: TRBJ1-1
CDR3: CAISPGTPTEAFF; DNA: TGTGCCATCAGCCCCGGGACACCCACTGAAGCTTTCTTT; size: -; V: TRBV10-3; D: -; J: TRBJ1-1
CDR3: CASRSGLADTGELFF; DNA: TGTGCCAGCAGATCGGGACTAGCGGACACCGGGGAGCTGTTTTTT; size: -; V: TRBV5-4; D: TRBD2; J: TRBJ2-2
CDR3: CASSFILNYYEQYF; DNA: TGTGCCAGCAGTTTTATACTAAACTATTACGAGCAGTACTTC; size: once; V: TRBV28; D: -; J: TRBJ2-7
CDR3: CASSQEGSGNTIYF; DNA: TGTGCCAGCAGCCAAGAGGGTTCTGGAAACACCATATATTTT; size: once; V: TRBV14; D: -; J: TRBJ1-3
CDR3: CSVGPIAGYEQYF; DNA: TGCAGCGTTGGCCCAATTGCTGGCTACGAGCAGTACTTC; size: -; V: TRBV29-1; D: -; J: TRBJ2-7
CDR3: CASSYSGTAPYEQYF; DNA: TGTGCCAGCAGCTATTCCGGGACAGCACCCTACGAGCAGTACTTC; size: -; V: TRBV28; D: TRBD1; J: TRBJ2-7